Here is one T cell receptor (beta chain) with its context. CDR3 size: 15 residues. The germline gives CDR1 SGHDN, CDR2 FVKESK. After removal of 4 bases from V and 3 bases from J, the junction contained 9 bases not matched to a gene. The source of the sample is a study of blood T cell repertoires in COVID-19. The table came from immunoSEQ multiplex PCR; TCRdb's copy has only in-frame clones and leaves some out. Among about 310,000 clones listed, approximately 90% were seen once. Sample: PBMCs or T cells enriched from blood (not recorded which). V gene TRBV14 combines with J gene TRBJ2-7; TRBD1 agrees at 7 bases. The source of this sequence is a woman aged 40 to 49 who had recovered from COVID-19. The CDR3 coding sequence is TGTGCCAGCAGCCTTAACAGGGGTATGATCTACGAGCAGTACTTC. This codes for CASSLNRGMIYEQYF.